This is a list of T cell receptor beta chains from one sample in a study of T cell responses to AZD1222 COVID-19 vaccine. Here immunoSEQ multiplex PCR was the method, and the copy in TCRdb shows in-frame clones only, minus some. The sample has about 81,000 clones; approximately 89% are singletons. Sequenced material: peripheral blood, taken 28 days after the second AZD1222 dose. These receptors were obtained from an adult who received the AZD1222 COVID-19 vaccine. Each CDR3 is given with its conserved first and last residue. A D gene is named only where the DNA matches it firmly. Part of the rows lack a size; the others show once, few, many or a class for expanded clones.

size	D	V	J	CDR3	DNA
.	.	TRBV29-1	TRBJ2-7	CSVGARYEQYF	TGCAGCGTTGGTGCAAGATACGAGCAGTACTTC
.	TRBD2	TRBV10-3	TRBJ2-7	CAISDSGTRGDEQYF	TGTGCCATCAGCGACTCCGGGACTAGAGGCGACGAGCAGTACTTC
once	.	TRBV5-8	TRBJ1-2	CASSPAIANYGYTF	TGTGCCAGCAGCCCCGCCATCGCTAACTATGGCTACACCTTC
.	TRBD2	TRBV27	TRBJ2-7	CASRTSGSKNEQYF	TGTGCCAGCAGAACTAGCGGGAGTAAGAACGAGCAGTACTTC
once	.	TRBV24-1	TRBJ1-1	CATRPGPNTEAFF	TGTGCCACCAGACCCGGACCGAACACTGAAGCTTTCTTT
.	TRBD2	TRBV4-2	TRBJ2-1	CASSQDLRGLAGLEQFF	TGTGCCAGCAGCCAAGATTTACGAGGACTAGCGGGACTTGAGCAGTTCTTC
.	TRBD1	TRBV10-1	TRBJ1-1	CASSESRGTGETEAFF	TGCGCCAGCAGTGAGTCTAGAGGGACAGGGGAAACTGAAGCTTTCTTT
.	.	TRBV24-1	TRBJ2-5	CATSDATGHQETQYF	TGTGCCACCAGTGACGCGACAGGCCACCAAGAGACCCAGTACTTC
once	.	TRBV3-1/TRBV3-2	TRBJ2-7	CASSQDSMSYEQYF	TGTGCCAGCAGCCAAGATAGTATGTCCTACGAGCAGTACTTC
.	.	TRBV14	TRBJ1-1	CASSQARGVMNTEAFF	TGTGCCAGCAGCCAAGCCCGGGGAGTAATGAACACTGAAGCTTTCTTT
few	.	TRBV7-3	TRBJ2-6	CASSGGRGPSGANVLTF	TGTGCCAGCAGCGGGGGCAGGGGCCCCTCTGGGGCCAACGTCCTGACTTTC
once	TRBD2	TRBV7-8	TRBJ2-7	CASSISGNPYEQYF	TGTGCCAGCAGCATTAGCGGGAACCCCTACGAGCAGTACTTC
.	.	TRBV28	TRBJ1-5	CASRSGDAINQPQHF	TGTGCCAGCAGGTCAGGGGACGCAATCAATCAGCCCCAGCATTTT
.	.	TRBV19	TRBJ2-1	CASSIQGLVNNEQFF	TGTGCCAGTAGTATTCAGGGGTTAGTGAACAATGAGCAGTTCTTC
.	.	TRBV7-9	TRBJ2-7	CASSRQGTYEQYF	TGTGCCAGCAGCCGTCAGGGGACCTACGAGCAGTACTTC
.	.	TRBV10-3	TRBJ2-3	CAISGQTTDTQYF	TGTGCCATCAGTGGCCAGACCACAGATACGCAGTATTTT
.	TRBD2	TRBV6-1	TRBJ2-7	CASSEALAGVYEQYF	TGTGCCAGCAGTGAAGCGCTAGCGGGAGTCTACGAGCAGTACTTC
few	.	TRBV2	TRBJ2-7	CASSEAKRPGYF	TGTGCCAGCAGTGAAGCAAAGCGGCCTGGGTACTTC
.	.	TRBV19	TRBJ1-5	CASRDRTSNQPQHF	TGTGCCAGTAGAGACAGGACTAGCAATCAGCCCCAGCATTTT
.	.	TRBV7-7	TRBJ2-5	CASSLELGWGPQETQYF	TGTGCTAGCAGCTTAGAATTGGGGTGGGGTCCACAAGAGACCCAGTACTTC
.	.	TRBV19	TRBJ2-1	CASSIQRNNEQFF	TGTGCCAGTAGTATTCAGAGAAACAATGAGCAGTTCTTC
once	.	TRBV5-1	TRBJ2-5	CASSQGGWETQYF	TGCGCCAGCAGCCAAGGAGGGTGGGAGACCCAGTACTTC
.	TRBD1	TRBV18	TRBJ1-5	CASSQGTGLGQPQHF	TGTGCCAGCTCGCAAGGGACAGGGCTAGGTCAGCCCCAGCATTTT
.	.	TRBV3-1/TRBV3-2	TRBJ2-2	CASSLAPGTNTGELFF	TGTGCCAGCAGCCTTGCGCCGGGGACGAACACCGGGGAGCTGTTTTTT
.	.	TRBV24-1	TRBJ1-4	CATSDREKLFF	TGTGCCACCAGTGATCGTGAAAAACTGTTTTTT
.	.	TRBV25-1	TRBJ1-1	CASSDTWAGDTEAFF	TGTGCCAGCAGTGACACGTGGGCAGGGGACACTGAAGCTTTCTTT
.	.	TRBV5-4	TRBJ2-3	CASRIWGGGDTQYF	TGTGCCAGCAGAATTTGGGGAGGGGGAGATACGCAGTATTTT
.	TRBD2	TRBV6-5	TRBJ2-5	CASRALARETQYF	TGTGCCAGCAGGGCACTAGCGAGGGAGACCCAGTACTTC
.	.	TRBV28	TRBJ1-3	CATVDFSGNTIYF	TGTGCCACCGTCGACTTCTCTGGAAACACCATATATTTT
.	.	TRBV27	TRBJ2-1	CASSLSVDAIGEQFF	TGTGCCAGCAGTTTATCGGTCGACGCGATTGGTGAGCAGTTCTTC
.	TRBD1	TRBV6-6	TRBJ1-1	CASNRDRGRLAEAFF	TGTGCCAGCAATAGGGACAGGGGGCGACTCGCTGAAGCTTTCTTT
.	TRBD2	TRBV6-2/TRBV6-3	TRBJ2-2	CASSQLAENTGELFF	TGTGCCAGCAGCCAACTAGCGGAGAACACCGGGGAGCTGTTTTTT
.	TRBD2	TRBV7-6	TRBJ2-7	CASSSWTSGRPDEQYF	TGTGCCAGCAGCTCGTGGACTAGCGGGAGACCTGACGAGCAGTACTTC
.	TRBD2	TRBV6-5	TRBJ2-3	CASTDLAGASDTQYF	TGTGCCAGCACCGATCTAGCGGGAGCGTCAGATACGCAGTATTTT
.	TRBD1	TRBV28	TRBJ2-7	CASSPTAGGFTYEQYF	TGTGCCAGCAGCCCTACCGCAGGGGGCTTCACCTACGAGCAGTACTTC
once	.	TRBV28	TRBJ2-2	CATRLRQGQTGELFF	TGTGCCACTCGACTCCGGCAGGGTCAAACCGGGGAGCTGTTTTTT
.	.	TRBV7-9	TRBJ2-5	CASSRDRSQETQYF	TGTGCCAGCAGCCGTGACAGGTCGCAAGAGACCCAGTACTTC
.	TRBD2	TRBV19	TRBJ2-7	CASSMGLAGSSYEQYF	TGTGCCAGTAGTATGGGACTAGCGGGGAGCTCCTACGAGCAGTACTTC
.	.	TRBV7-9	TRBJ2-7	CASSRSSYEQYF	TGTGCCAGCAGCCGGAGCTCCTACGAGCAGTACTTC
once	.	TRBV6-2/TRBV6-3	TRBJ1-6	CASSYLVSGFDSPLHF	TGTGCCAGCAGTTACTTAGTGTCAGGGTTCGATTCACCCCTCCACTTT
.	TRBD1	TRBV5-1	TRBJ1-2	CASSFGQGVYGYTF	TGCGCCAGCAGCTTCGGACAGGGGGTTTATGGCTACACCTTC
.	.	TRBV5-1	TRBJ2-7	CASSLSRGNEQYF	TGCGCCAGCAGCTTGTCTCGCGGGAATGAGCAGTACTTC
.	.	TRBV6-5	TRBJ2-7	CASSYGAGDYEQYF	TGTGCCAGCAGTTACGGGGCAGGGGACTACGAGCAGTACTTC
.	.	TRBV5-1	TRBJ1-1	CASSLGMVTRGGRTEAFF	TGCGCCAGCAGTCTGGGAATGGTCACCAGGGGAGGGAGAACTGAAGCTTTCTTT
once	.	TRBV2	TRBJ2-2	CASTLDYTGELFF	TGTGCCAGCACCCTAGATTATACCGGGGAGCTGTTTTTT
.	.	TRBV19	TRBJ1-2	CASSPKGGGTYGYTF	TGTGCCAGTAGCCCCAAGGGAGGGGGGACATATGGCTACACCTTC
.	.	TRBV28	TRBJ2-1	CASTLPALRGEQFF	TGTGCCAGCACCCTCCCGGCTCTAAGGGGTGAGCAGTTCTTC
.	.	TRBV6-5	TRBJ2-1	CASSRDQINEQFF	TGTGCCAGCAGCCGGGACCAAATCAATGAGCAGTTCTTC
.	TRBD2	TRBV30	TRBJ2-7	CAWSTTGRAAYEQYF	TGTGCCTGGAGCACAACCGGGAGGGCAGCCTACGAGCAGTACTTC
.	TRBD1	TRBV6-6	TRBJ1-5	CASSGQGAVRQPQHF	TGTGCCAGCAGTGGACAGGGGGCAGTTCGACAGCCCCAGCATTTT
.	TRBD1	TRBV6-5	TRBJ1-4	CASSYLRTGAQEKLFF	TGTGCCAGCAGTTACTTACGGACAGGGGCTCAAGAAAAACTGTTTTTT
.	.	TRBV5-5	TRBJ2-2	CASSLDPSGELFF	TGTGCCAGCAGCTTGGATCCGTCCGGGGAGCTGTTTTTT
.	.	TRBV11-2	TRBJ2-7	CASSPRTGGLGEQYF	TGTGCCAGCAGCCCAAGGACAGGAGGGTTGGGCGAGCAGTACTTC
few	.	TRBV9	TRBJ1-1	CASSVGSLGATEAFF	TGTGCCAGCAGCGTAGGGTCGTTGGGGGCTACTGAAGCTTTCTTT
.	.	TRBV2	TRBJ1-3	CASMEAASPGNTIYF	TGTGCCAGCATGGAGGCAGCCTCTCCAGGAAACACCATATATTTT
once	.	TRBV6-2/TRBV6-3	TRBJ1-1	CASSSVRLNTEAFF	TGTGCCAGCAGTTCGGTTAGATTGAACACTGAAGCTTTCTTT
.	TRBD2	TRBV10-3	TRBJ2-1	CAISGTSGGYNEQFF	TGTGCCATCAGTGGGACTAGCGGGGGGTACAATGAGCAGTTCTTC